These 32 T cell receptor beta chains share one sample of origin, sequenced in a study of cytomegalovirus exposure and HLA in healthy donors. Sequenced by immunoSEQ multiplex PCR; TCRdb stores in-frame clones only, minus some. The sample lists a few hundred thousand clones, around 91% occurring once. Sample: PBMCs. The receptors were sampled from a woman between 18 and 29 years old in good health and CMV-seronegative.

The rearrangement uses TRBV5-1 and TRBJ2-7, with D perhaps matching TRBD2 (7 bases). Germline V gene sequence: CDR1 SGHRS, CDR2 YFSETQ. CDR3 size: 15 residues. V lost 4 bases and J 5 bases, leaving 19 bases between the germline ends. The CDR3: CASSREGGDWDEQYV. The CDR3 nucleotides are TGCGCCAGCAGCAGGGAGGGGGGAGATTGGGACGAGCAGTACGTC.

The chain has TRBV6-5 and TRBJ2-1; tentative D call: TRBD2 (5 bases). Germline V lookup: CDR1 MNHEY, CDR2 SVGAGI. The ends were cut back, 2 bases at V and 9 bases at J, with 14 bases in the middle. CDR3 length equals 14 residues. The CDR3 DNA sequence: TGTGCCAGCAGTTACAGCCCACCGGGGAGTGAGCAGTTCTTC. Amino acids: CASSYSPPGSEQFF.

The chain combines TRBV18 with TRBJ1-5; 9 bases fit TRBD1. The CDR3 is 15 residues long. Germline values: CDR1 KGHSH, CDR2 LQKENI. V was clipped by 5 bases and J by 5 bases; unmatched bases: 7. CDR3 DNA: TGTGCCAGCTCAAGGAGGACAGGGGAGCATCAGCCCCAGCATTTT. Amino acid sequence: CASSRRTGEHQPQHF.

This chain links TRBV29-1 with TRBJ2-1; 8 bases agree with TRBD2. V shed 6 bases and J 7 bases; nucleotides not matched to a gene: 5. CDR3 size: 12 residues. The V gene's germline CDR1 is SQVTM and CDR2 ANQGSEA. Written as DNA, the CDR3 is TGCAGCGTAGTAGCGGGGTCTAATGAGCAGTTCTTC. Encoded protein: CSVVAGSNEQFF.

This clone was observed a few times. The chain carries TRBV7-2 and TRBJ2-1, with no clear D. The V and J ends lost 1 base and 8 bases respectively, with 6 bases between them. The CDR3 spans 12 residues. Germline CDR1 reads SGHTA; CDR2 reads FQGNSA. Here the CDR3 reads CASSLGGDEQFF. For the CDR3, the DNA is TGTGCCAGCAGCTTAGGCGGAGATGAGCAGTTCTTC.

V is TRBV7-2 and J is TRBJ2-7, with 9 bases that match TRBD1. Trimming cost V 5 bases and J 4 bases; bases outside gene matches: 9. CDR1 SGHTA and CDR2 FQGNSA come from the germline V gene. This CDR3 comprises 15 residues. The DNA for the CDR3 is TGTGCCAGCAGCCCCACAGCGGGACAGGGTTACGAGCAGTACTTC. Its translation is CASSPTAGQGYEQYF.

The chain joins TRBV5-1 to TRBJ1-2, with a tentative D call TRBD1 (5 bases). The CDR3 covers 14 residues. V gave up 0 bases and J gave up 3 bases, with 9 bases separating them. Germline CDR1 is SGHRS and CDR2 is YFSETQ. In DNA, the CDR3 is TGCGCCAGCAGCTTGGTTCAGGGCGACTATGGCTACACCTTC. Amino acids: CASSLVQGDYGYTF. Using reference TRBV5-1 and TRBJ1-2 for the parts outside the CDR3, the full variable domain is KAGVTQTPRYLIKTRGQQVTLSCSPISGHRSVSWYQQTPGQGLQFLFEYFSETQRNKGNFPGRFSGRQFSNSRSEMNVSTLELGDSALYLCASSLVQGDYGYTFGSGTRLTVV.

This clone turned up a few times. The chain links TRBV9 to TRBJ2-7, with D perhaps TRBD2 (6 bases). Per the germline V gene, CDR1 is SGDLS and CDR2 is YYNGEE. This CDR3 is 15 amino acids long. The ends were cut back, 2 bases at V and 4 bases at J, with 16 bases in the middle. The CDR3 region has the DNA TGTGCCAGCAGCGTTAGCGGTGACCCCTTTTACGAGCAGTACTTC. It encodes CASSVSGDPFYEQYF.

This sequence joins TRBV4-1 and TRBJ2-5, with 15 bases matching TRBD2. V lost 4 bases, J lost 5 bases, and 5 bases stayed unmatched. The CDR3 runs 16 residues. CDR1 is MGHRA, CDR2 YSYEKL, per germline. The CDR3 nucleotides are TGCGCCAGCAGCCGGACTAGCGGGGGGGCAGGGGAGACCCAGTACTTC. This sequence encodes CASSRTSGGAGETQYF.

The V call is TRBV5-1, the J call TRBJ1-1, with TRBD1 as a possible D gene (6 bases). Trimming left V 1 base short and J 5 bases short, with 18 bases between. The CDR3 loop spans 16 amino acids. The V gene's germline CDR1 is SGHRS and CDR2 YFSETQ. CDR3 sequence (DNA): TGCGCCAGCAGCTTGATAGGGATCGCAGGGGTGACTGAAGCTTTCTTT. Translated: CASSLIGIAGVTEAFF.

The V call is TRBV13, the J call TRBJ1-6; 11 positions match TRBD1. The V gene's germline CDR1 is PRHDT and CDR2 FYEKMQ (reference sequence). With V trimmed by 5 bases and J by 4 bases, 7 bases remained unmatched. CDR3 length: 17 amino acids. CDR3 sequence reads: CASSPPGQGAYNSPLHF. The CDR3 nucleotides are TGTGCCAGCAGCCCCCCCGGACAGGGGGCATATAATTCACCCCTCCACTTT.

This sequence joins TRBV4-1 and TRBJ1-2; TRBD1 aligns across 8 bases. The V and J ends lost 0 bases and 8 bases, in that order; junction bases with no gene match: 14. Per the germline V gene, CDR1 is MGHRA and CDR2 is YSYEKL. CDR3 length equals 17 residues. As DNA, the CDR3 is TGCGCCAGCAGCCAAGATGGCCCGGACAGGGAATGGAACGGCTACACCTTC. Amino acids: CASSQDGPDREWNGYTF.

The chain couples TRBV9 to TRBJ1-5; D possibly corresponds to TRBD1 (5 bases). Germline loops: CDR1 SGDLS, CDR2 YYNGEE. The CDR3 runs to 14 residues. V dropped 4 bases and J dropped 5 bases, with 13 bases sitting between them. The CDR3 spells CASSSSGLHQPQHF. The CDR3 coding sequence is TGTGCCAGCAGCTCATCGGGACTCCATCAGCCCCAGCATTTT. The entire variable domain, with the rest obtained from reference TRBV9 and TRBJ1-5, is as follows: DSGVTQTPKHLITATGQRVTLRCSPRSGDLSVYWYQQSLDQGLQFLIQYYNGEERAKGNILERFSAQQFPDLHSELNLSSLELGDSALYFCASSSSGLHQPQHFGDGTRLSIL.

The chain joins TRBV19 to TRBJ1-4; TRBD1 agrees at 7 bases. The CDR3 is made up of 15 amino acids. The junction had 6 bases not matched to a gene; V was cut back by 8 bases and J by 0 bases. Germline lookup yields CDR1 LNHDA and CDR2 SQIVND (reference sequence). The CDR3 sequence: CASARQGATNEKLFF. CDR3 nucleotides: TGTGCCAGTGCACGACAGGGTGCAACTAATGAAAAACTGTTTTTT. Supplemented by reference TRBV19 and TRBJ1-4, the full variable domain reads DGGITQSPKYLFRKEGQNVTLSCEQNLNHDAMYWYRQDPGQGLRLIYYSQIVNDFQKGDIAEGYSVSREKKESFPLTVTSAQKNPTAFYLCASARQGATNEKLFFGSGTQLSVL.

CDR3 bases: TGTGCCAGCAGGGCTGGTGAGGGCAAGATCTCCTACGAGCAGTACTTC. Translating it yields CASRAGEGKISYEQYF. This rearrangement joins TRBV2 to TRBJ2-7, with D tentatively TRBD2 (5 bases). The V gene's germline CDR1 is SNHLY and CDR2 FYNNEI. The CDR3 extends over 16 amino acids. V lost 6 bases and J 0 bases, leaving 18 bases between the germline ends.

The chain uses TRBV5-1 and TRBJ1-1; no clear D gene. Germline V CDR1 and CDR2: SGHRS, YFSETQ. The CDR3 is 13 amino acids. The V and J ends lost 6 bases and 1 base respectively, with 10 bases between them. The CDR3, as DNA: TGCGCCAGCAAGGGCGGAGGGAACACTGAAGCTTTCTTT. Protein product: CASKGGGNTEAFF.

The chain couples TRBV9 to TRBJ1-1; no firm D call. The length of the CDR3 is 14 residues. The germline CDR1 and CDR2 sequences are SGDLS and YYNGEE. V was trimmed by 0 bases and J by 3 bases, leaving 9 bases between them. CDR3 nucleotides: TGTGCCAGCAGCGTAGTTCCGGAGGACACTGAAGCTTTCTTT. This translates into CASSVVPEDTEAFF.

Comments on this clone: Relative to the germline gene, one junction end is altered; a read error may explain this. The genes are TRBV11-2 and TRBJ2-1; tentative D call: TRBD1 (5 bases). The germline V gene has CDR1 SGHAT and CDR2 FQNNGV. The CDR3 runs 12 residues. The CDR3 protein is CASRLGALQQFF. The CDR3 nucleotides read TGTGCCAGCAGATTAGGGGCCCTACAGCAGTTCTTC.

The chain carries TRBV4-1 and TRBJ2-1; a weak D match, TRBD2 (6 bases). This CDR3 has 15 residues. The germline CDR1 and CDR2 sequences are MGHRA and YSYEKL. Trimming took 2 bases from V and 8 from J, leaving 16 bases between them. The CDR3 here is CASSQRAGLDYEQFF. CDR3 DNA: TGCGCCAGCAGCCAACGCGCGGGATTAGATTATGAGCAGTTCTTC.

The CDR3 region is CASSPTGVNYGYTF. DNA of the CDR3: TGTGCCAGCAGCCCAACAGGGGTGAATTATGGCTACACCTTC. V is TRBV28 and J is TRBJ1-2, with 7 positions matching TRBD1. The CDR3 is made up of 14 amino acids. With 6 bases clipped from V and 5 bases from J, the junction kept 9 bases outside the gene matches. Germline CDR1 MDHEN, CDR2 SYDVKM.

The genes are TRBV10-3 and TRBJ2-7; D is possibly TRBD1 (6 bases). The CDR3 runs 12 residues. The germline V gene has CDR1 ENHRY and CDR2 SYGVKD. With 11 bases removed from V and 2 bases from J, the gap between germline ends came to 13 bases. This CDR3 reads CASRDTTYEQYV. The CDR3, as DNA: TGTGCCTCCCGGGACACAACCTACGAGCAGTACGTC.

The chain is built from TRBV6-1 and TRBJ2-3, with TRBD2 identical over 9 bases. The CDR3 covers 16 residues. Germline values: CDR1 MNHNS, CDR2 SASEGT. With 0 bases clipped from V and 4 bases from J, the junction kept 5 bases outside the gene matches. The CDR3 region is CASSEAGGGAADTQYF. Written as DNA, the CDR3 is TGTGCCAGCAGTGAAGCGGGCGGGGGGGCAGCAGATACGCAGTATTTT.

The chain combines TRBV11-2 with TRBJ2-1; no firm D call. Germline-derived CDR1 and CDR2 are SGHAT and FQNNGV. The V end was cut by 0 bases, the J end by 0 bases, with 3 bases between. This CDR3 spans 14 amino acids. The CDR3 spells CASSLDGSYNEQFF. CDR3 coding DNA: TGTGCCAGCAGCTTAGACGGCTCCTACAATGAGCAGTTCTTC.

This clone was picked up a small number of times. The rearrangement links TRBV4-1 to TRBJ1-2; TRBD1 is a possible D gene (6 bases). The CDR3 has 14 residues. Germline CDR1 is MGHRA and CDR2 is YSYEKL. Trimming stripped 4 bases from V and 2 bases from J, with 11 bases between. The CDR3 DNA reads as TGCGCCAGCAGCCCATCAACAGGGAACTATGGCTACACCTTC. The encoded protein is CASSPSTGNYGYTF.

The V call is TRBV2, the J call TRBJ1-1; D remains ambiguous. The germline V gene has CDR1 SNHLY and CDR2 FYNNEI. V was trimmed by 3 bases and J by 2 bases, leaving 7 bases between them. This CDR3 has 13 residues. Written as DNA, the CDR3 is TGTGCCAGCAGTGACAGGTCCAACACTGAAGCTTTCTTT. Its protein is CASSDRSNTEAFF.

This chain joins TRBV7-9 and TRBJ2-1, with 11 bases fitting TRBD2. V lost 5 bases and J lost 4; bases outside the gene matches: 7. CDR3 size: 16 residues. CDR1 SEHNR and CDR2 FQNEAQ come from the germline V gene (reference sequence). The CDR3 region has the DNA TGTGCCAGCAGCCGGGCTAGCGGGGGGATGTACAATGAGCAGTTCTTC. It specifies CASSRASGGMYNEQFF.

The rearrangement links TRBV7-2 to TRBJ1-4, with 8 positions matching TRBD1. CDR3 length: 17 amino acids. Germline-derived CDR1 and CDR2 are SGHTA and FQGNSA. The V segment lost 5 bases and the J segment 3 bases; nucleotides outside the gene matches: 11. CDR3 protein: CASSLRTGSTANEKLFF. In nucleotides, the CDR3 is TGTGCCAGCAGCCTAAGGACAGGGTCCACTGCTAATGAAAAACTGTTTTTT.

This rearrangement joins TRBV6-1 to TRBJ2-7; possibly TRBD2 for D (6 bases). The CDR3 consists of 15 residues. The germline CDR1 and CDR2 sequences are MNHNS and SASEGT. Trimming shortened V by 2 bases and J by 0 bases, and 11 bases separated the two germline ends. This CDR3 reads CASSEPGVGSYEQYV. DNA for the CDR3: TGTGCCAGCAGTGAACCGGGGGTGGGCTCCTACGAGCAGTACGTC.

This clone was picked up one time. The chain has TRBV6-1 and TRBJ1-2; TRBD1 aligns across 9 bases. Germline loops: CDR1 MNHNS, CDR2 SASEGT. After removal of 4 bases from V and 4 bases from J, the junction contained 16 bases not matched to a gene. The CDR3 runs to 18 residues. CDR3 DNA sequence: TGTGCCAGCAGTGGCCGGGGACAGGGAAGGGATTCAAGCTATGGCTACACCTTC. Translation gives CASSGRGQGRDSSYGYTF.

Written as DNA, the CDR3 is TGCAGCGTTCAGGGACAGGGCGGTTTTAATATGAACACTGAAGCTTTCTTT. Protein: CSVQGQGGFNMNTEAFF. The genes are TRBV29-1 and TRBJ1-1; 9 bases map to TRBD1. J was trimmed by 0 bases and V by 5 bases; bases with no gene match: 13. Germline lookup yields CDR1 SQVTM and CDR2 ANQGSEA. The CDR3 has 17 residues.

This chain uses TRBV14 with TRBJ2-1, with a weak D call TRBD1 (6 bases). Germline V gene lookup returns CDR1 SGHDN and CDR2 FVKESK. Trimming took 1 base from V and 0 from J, leaving 13 bases between them. The CDR3 spans 17 residues. This CDR3 is CASSQVWGRSSYNEQFF. CDR3 nucleotides: TGTGCCAGCAGCCAAGTTTGGGGGCGAAGCTCCTACAATGAGCAGTTCTTC.

This chain joins TRBV5-1 and TRBJ1-2, with a possible D match to TRBD1 (5 bases). Germline CDR1 SGHRS, CDR2 YFSETQ. This CDR3 comprises 15 residues. The V end lost 0 bases, the J end lost 0 bases, and 9 bases lay between the germline ends. The CDR3 region is CASSLVPGTNYGYTF. CDR3 nucleotides: TGCGCCAGCAGCTTGGTCCCAGGGACTAACTATGGCTACACCTTC.